These 16 T cell receptor beta chains were sequenced from one sample in a study of cytomegalovirus exposure and HLA in healthy donors. With 60 Vbeta and 13 Jbeta primers, the PCR was carried out. Sequencing was performed with immunoSEQ multiplex PCR; in TCRdb, only in-frame clones are kept and a portion is missing. Among about 150,000 clones, roughly 77% were seen once, and the ten largest hold 6% to 8.5%. Source material: PBMCs. These receptor sequences come from a man aged 25-40 years in good health and CMV-seropositive.

This clone was detected only once. This rearrangement joins TRBV27 to TRBJ2-1; the match to TRBD2 covers 8 bases. CDR1 is MNHEY and CDR2 is SMNVEV in the germline V gene (reference sequence). The length of the CDR3 is 16 residues. The V gene end was trimmed by 2 bases and the J gene end by 2 bases; junction bases not matched to a gene: 5. The CDR3 spells CASSLGFGRAYNEQFF. CDR3 in DNA: TGTGCCAGCAGTTTAGGTTTCGGGAGGGCCTACAATGAGCAGTTCTTC.

V gene TRBV27 combines with J gene TRBJ2-7, with D tentatively TRBD1 (6 bases). V was shortened by 4 bases and J by 3 bases, with 16 bases between the two germline ends. CDR1 MNHEY and CDR2 SMNVEV come from the germline V gene (reference sequence). This CDR3 is built from 15 residues. CDR3 nucleotides: TGTGCCAGCAGTTCCCGTTTGAGGGGGATCTACGAGCAGTACTTC. It translates to CASSSRLRGIYEQYF.

Points on this clone: The junction and the germline gene differ at one end; a read error may be behind it. This chain joins TRBV7-9 and TRBJ1-3; D possibly corresponds to TRBD1 (5 bases). This CDR3 has 16 amino acids. Germline values: CDR1 SEHNR, CDR2 FQNEAQ (reference sequence). DNA for the CDR3: TGTTCCAGCAGCCTGGGATGGGGGGAAGCTGGAAACACCATATATTTT. Translation: CSSSLGWGEAGNTIYF.

V is TRBV7-9 and J is TRBJ2-2, with D perhaps TRBD2 (6 bases). The CDR3 consists of 15 residues. The V gene lost 1 base and the J gene lost 3 bases, with 9 bases spanning the gap. The germline V gene encodes CDR1 SEHNR and CDR2 FQNEAQ (reference sequence). The chain's CDR3 is CASSLDLAHTGELFF. The CDR3 DNA is TGTGCCAGCAGCTTAGATCTAGCGCACACCGGGGAGCTGTTTTTT.

The chain is built from TRBV28 and TRBJ2-7; the match to TRBD1 covers 10 bases. The junction had 3 bases not matched to a gene; V was cut back by 2 bases and J by 5 bases. Looked up from germline, CDR1 is MDHEN and CDR2 is SYDVKM. The CDR3 runs 14 residues. CDR3 DNA sequence: TGTGCCAGCAGTTTAGGGACAGGGGCCCACGAGCAGTACTTC. It encodes CASSLGTGAHEQYF.

The chain uses TRBV27 and TRBJ2-1, with 7 bases aligning to TRBD2. V lost 3 bases to trimming and J lost 2 bases; unmatched junction nucleotides: 4. The CDR3 runs 15 residues. CDR1 and CDR2 (germline): MNHEY, SMNVEV (reference sequence). CDR3 loop: CASSFELAAYNEQFF. The CDR3 DNA follows: TGTGCCAGCAGTTTCGAGCTAGCGGCCTACAATGAGCAGTTCTTC.

The sample holds one count of this clone. The chain has TRBV2 and TRBJ1-4, with D hard to call. The CDR3 spans 14 residues. Germline assignment: CDR1 SNHLY and CDR2 FYNNEI. The V gene lost 5 bases and the J gene lost 7 bases, with 14 bases spanning the gap. The CDR3 sequence: CASSPEGRAEKLFF. The CDR3 DNA reads as TGTGCCAGCAGTCCGGAAGGGAGGGCTGAAAAACTGTTTTTT.

The chain couples TRBV28 to TRBJ2-5; 9 bases are shared with TRBD2. This CDR3 region has 15 residues. Germline CDR1 is MDHEN and CDR2 is SYDVKM. J lost 5 bases, V lost 3 bases, and 7 bases had no gene match. CDR3 coding DNA: TGTGCCAGCAGTTTGGGCCTAGCGGGGAGTGAGACCCAGTACTTC. Its translation: CASSLGLAGSETQYF.

This chain uses TRBV28 with TRBJ2-7; 7 bases map to TRBD2. Looked up from germline, CDR1 is MDHEN and CDR2 is SYDVKM. V dropped 6 bases and J dropped 6; count of bases not matched to a gene: 11. This CDR3 contains 14 residues. CDR3 loop: CASRKRGTNCEQYF. DNA of the CDR3: TGTGCCAGCAGAAAGAGAGGGACTAACTGCGAGCAGTACTTC.

This chain links TRBV18 with TRBJ1-1; the match to TRBD1 covers 7 bases. The CDR3 covers 14 residues. The germline V gene has CDR1 KGHSH and CDR2 LQKENI. The V and J ends lost 6 bases and 3 bases, in that order; junction bases with no gene match: 7. DNA of the CDR3: TGTGCCAGCTCCTCCTCCGGGACAGACACTGAAGCTTTCTTT. Translation gives CASSSSGTDTEAFF. The whole variable domain, remainder taken from reference TRBV18 and TRBJ1-1, is NAGVMQNPRHLVRRRGQEARLRCSPMKGHSHVYWYRQLPEEGLKFMVYLQKENIIDESGMPKERFSAEFPKEGPSILRIQQVVRGDSAAYFCASSSSGTDTEAFFGQGTRLTVV.

V usage is TRBV9 and J usage is TRBJ1-2; 11 bases fit TRBD1. The CDR3 runs to 14 residues. Germline CDR1 SGDLS, CDR2 YYNGEE. Unmatched junction bases numbered 5, after V lost 5 bases and J lost 5 bases. The CDR3 sequence is CASRGQGEIYGYTF. The CDR3 DNA reads TGTGCCAGCAGGGGACAGGGGGAAATTTATGGCTACACCTTC.

This sequence joins TRBV27 and TRBJ2-2; D possibly corresponds to TRBD2 (5 bases). Germline V gives CDR1 MNHEY, CDR2 SMNVEV (reference sequence). V lost 3 bases to trimming and J lost 5 bases, with 13 bases between them. This CDR3 comprises 15 residues. DNA of the CDR3: TGTGCCAGCAGTTTCCGGCGTCGAGGGACCGGGGAGCTGTTTTTT. Protein sequence: CASSFRRRGTGELFF.

CDR3 DNA: TGTGCCAGCAGTCCCCGGACTAGCGGGAGGGAAGATACGCAGTATTTT. It encodes CASSPRTSGREDTQYF. The V and J genes are TRBV27 and TRBJ2-3; 15 positions agree with TRBD2. CDR1 and CDR2 from the germline V gene are MNHEY and SMNVEV (reference sequence). Germline trimming cut 5 bases from V and 5 bases from J; bases unmatched to any gene: 5. The CDR3 covers 16 residues.

The CDR3 sequence is CAWTPSSYNEQFF. The CDR3 region has the DNA TGTGCCTGGACCCCGAGCTCCTACAATGAGCAGTTCTTC. The gene calls are TRBV30 and TRBJ2-1; D remains ambiguous. Looked up from germline, CDR1 is GTSNPN and CDR2 is SVGIG (reference sequence). V dropped 4 bases and J dropped 0 bases, with 7 bases sitting between them. CDR3 size: 13 residues.

This chain connects TRBV7-2 to TRBJ2-3; 11 bases are shared with TRBD2. The CDR3 runs 15 residues. From germline, CDR1 is SGHTA and CDR2 FQGNSA. V lost 1 base, J lost 5 bases, and 2 bases stayed unmatched. In DNA form, the CDR3 reads TGTGCCAGCAGCTTAGTTCTAGCGGGGGGAGATACGCAGTATTTT. It encodes CASSLVLAGGDTQYF. Complete variable domain (other parts from reference TRBV7-2 and TRBJ2-3): GAGVSQSPSNKVTEKGKDVELRCDPISGHTALYWYRQSLGQGLEFLIYFQGNSAPDKSGLPSDRFSAERTGGSVSTLTIQRTQQEDSAVYLCASSLVLAGGDTQYFGPGTRLTVL.

The rearrangement uses TRBV9 and TRBJ2-1; 7 bases line up with TRBD2. CDR1 SGDLS and CDR2 YYNGEE come from the germline V gene. V lost 0 bases to trimming and J lost 2 bases; unmatched junction nucleotides: 2. There are 15 residues in the CDR3. CDR3 DNA sequence: TGTGCCAGCAGCGTAGGCGGGAGTACCTACAATGAGCAGTTCTTC. Protein: CASSVGGSTYNEQFF.